This T cell receptor (beta chain) was obtained from a study of a mutant IDH1 vaccine in newly diagnosed glioma. Overall study: Patients got their first vaccination 4-6 weeks after radiotherapy alone, or with temozolomide cycles. A roughly 62% male, about 40% female split and a mean age of approximately 40 years characterized treated patients.

Assay: immunoSEQ multiplex PCR; the TCRdb copy retains only in-frame clones and omits some. The sample holds under 35,000 clones; 90% are singletons and the top ten take about 20%. Time point described: week 11, during vaccination. Doses of 300 ug of mutant IDH1 20-mer peptide were given with topical imiquimod. V was cut by 6 bases and J by 2 bases, with 13 bases left in between. Germline V gene sequence: CDR1 LNHDA, CDR2 SQIVND (reference sequence). The CDR3 extends over 14 amino acids. Of note for this clone: Its target is unknown.

V gene TRBV19 combines with J gene TRBJ1-2; D ambiguous. The source was PBMCs, collected from a glioma patient whose treatment included an IDH1 peptide vaccine. The source is a man between 18 and 29 years old with glioma. The CDR3 bases are TGTGCCAGTAGCCCGCGGGGAAGCAACTATGGCTACACCTTC. This sequence encodes CASSPRGSNYGYTF.